This is a list of T cell receptor beta chains from one sample in a study of T cell responses to AZD1222 COVID-19 vaccine. Assay used: immunoSEQ multiplex PCR; TCRdb lists only in-frame clones, some missing. This sample yields around 80,000 clones, of which around nine tenths are seen a single time; roughly 5% belongs to the top ten. The input for sequencing was peripheral blood, taken on day 0 of AZD1222 vaccination. The receptors were gathered from an adult in good health. The conserved cysteine and the conserved F or W are not part of the CDR3 here. The order of the fields is V gene, CDR3 protein.

TRBV6-4 | ASSPGYNSPLH
TRBV19 | ASSIGPTPGNTIY
TRBV3-1/TRBV3-2 | ASSQDPRGSSYEQY
TRBV30 | AWSGGFALH
TRBV5-4 | ASSFGPGRTDTQY
TRBV7-2 | ASSWGLAGSSYNEQF
TRBV27 | ASGRGGQDTQY
TRBV10-3 | AISGGAPSTDTQY
TRBV5-1 | ASSSGPGLAGAYNEQF
TRBV6-5 | ASSPLDRVSEAF
TRBV13 | ASSLGKWRDSGRYEQY
TRBV9 | ASSVFSGDGYT
TRBV3-1/TRBV3-2 | ASSRMEVNTEAF
TRBV19 | AIAKAGGEYGYT
TRBV6-5 | ASSRDLNEKLF
TRBV9 | ASSVARGRGEQF
TRBV30 | AWSADLRILH
TRBV5-1 | ASSLGPSGGSNTGELF
TRBV27 | ASSLGSGGYEQY
TRBV7-9 | ASSLVGDNQPQH
TRBV5-1 | ASSWDSNQPQH
TRBV25-1 | ASSERDTGELF
TRBV18 | ASSPQTGGGTDTQY
TRBV19 | ASSIGPPKGSTSPLH
TRBV3-1/TRBV3-2 | ASSQDERQGGGYGYT
TRBV7-9 | ASSFASGVGANVLT
TRBV28 | ASSFGSSGNTIY
TRBV11-2 | ASSRGPQAANTGELF
TRBV27 | ASSYRGSTYEQF
TRBV18 | ASSPPISGSGNTIY
TRBV6-5 | ASSYSKAPSWGYT
TRBV3-1/TRBV3-2 | ASSQPSQGPRHDEQY
TRBV6-6 | ASSYSGGSYT
TRBV7-6 | ASSLAPAESSYEQY